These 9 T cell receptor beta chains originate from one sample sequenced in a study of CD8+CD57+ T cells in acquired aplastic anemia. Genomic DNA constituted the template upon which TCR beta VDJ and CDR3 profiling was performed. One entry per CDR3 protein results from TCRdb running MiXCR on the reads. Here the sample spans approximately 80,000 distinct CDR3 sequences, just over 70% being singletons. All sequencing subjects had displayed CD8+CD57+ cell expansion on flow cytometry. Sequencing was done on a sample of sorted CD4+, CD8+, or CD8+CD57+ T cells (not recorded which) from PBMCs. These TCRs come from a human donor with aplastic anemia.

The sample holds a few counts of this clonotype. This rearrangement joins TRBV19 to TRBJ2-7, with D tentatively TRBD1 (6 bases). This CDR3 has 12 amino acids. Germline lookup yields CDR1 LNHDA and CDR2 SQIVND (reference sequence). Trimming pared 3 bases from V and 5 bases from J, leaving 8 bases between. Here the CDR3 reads CASSIRGDEQYF. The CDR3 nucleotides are TGTGCCAGTAGTATCAGGGGCGACGAGCAGTACTTC.

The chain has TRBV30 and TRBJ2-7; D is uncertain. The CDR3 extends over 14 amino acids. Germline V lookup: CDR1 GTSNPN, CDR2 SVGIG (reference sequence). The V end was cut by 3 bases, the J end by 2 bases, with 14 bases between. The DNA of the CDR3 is TGTGCCTGGAGACCTCGGGCAGTCGCCTACGAGCAGTACTTC. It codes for CAWRPRAVAYEQYF.

CDR3 nucleotide sequence: TGTGCCATCAGTGAAGGGTCCGATACGCAGTATTTT. Its translation is CAISEGSDTQYF. The chain carries TRBV10-3 and TRBJ2-3; D is unresolved. CDR3 size: 12 residues. Germline CDR1 ENHRY, CDR2 SYGVKD. Trimming shortened V by 3 bases and J by 6 bases, and 7 bases separated the two germline ends.

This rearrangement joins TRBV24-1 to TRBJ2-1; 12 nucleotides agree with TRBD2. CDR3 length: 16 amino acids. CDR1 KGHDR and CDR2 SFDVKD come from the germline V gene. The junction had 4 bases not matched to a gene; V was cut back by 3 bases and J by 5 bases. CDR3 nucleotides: TGTGCCACCAGTGATCCCGGACTAGCGGGAAACAATGAGCAGTTCTTC. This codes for CATSDPGLAGNNEQFF.

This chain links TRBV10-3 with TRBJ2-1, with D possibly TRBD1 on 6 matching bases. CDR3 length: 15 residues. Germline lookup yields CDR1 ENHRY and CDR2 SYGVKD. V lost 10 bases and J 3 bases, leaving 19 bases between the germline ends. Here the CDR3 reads CATQGGADIYNEQFF. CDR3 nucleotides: TGTGCCACCCAAGGGGGTGCGGACATCTACAATGAGCAGTTCTTC.

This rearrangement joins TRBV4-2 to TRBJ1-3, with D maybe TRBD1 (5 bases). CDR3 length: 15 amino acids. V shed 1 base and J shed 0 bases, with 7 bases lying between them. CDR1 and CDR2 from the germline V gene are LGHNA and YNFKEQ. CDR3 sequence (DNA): TGTGCCAGCAGCCAAGCAGACAGCTCTGGAAACACCATATATTTT. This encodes CASSQADSSGNTIYF.

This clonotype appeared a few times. DNA of the CDR3: TGCAGTGCTAGAGATGACGGGCGGGGAGAGACCCAGTACTTC. It codes for CSARDDGRGETQYF. This sequence joins TRBV20-1 and TRBJ2-5, with D maybe TRBD2 (6 bases). The CDR3 totals 14 residues. The germline V and J ends were trimmed by 0 bases and 4 bases, with 12 bases remaining between them. CDR1 and CDR2 from the germline V gene are DFQATT and SNEGSKA (reference sequence).

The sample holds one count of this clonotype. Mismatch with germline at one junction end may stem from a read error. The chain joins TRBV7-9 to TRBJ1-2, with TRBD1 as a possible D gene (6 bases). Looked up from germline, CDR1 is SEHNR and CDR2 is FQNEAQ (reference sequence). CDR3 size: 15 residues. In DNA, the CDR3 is TGTGCCAGCAGCCTAGCGCAGGGGCTGGACTATGGCTACACCTTC. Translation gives CASSLAQGLDYGYTF.

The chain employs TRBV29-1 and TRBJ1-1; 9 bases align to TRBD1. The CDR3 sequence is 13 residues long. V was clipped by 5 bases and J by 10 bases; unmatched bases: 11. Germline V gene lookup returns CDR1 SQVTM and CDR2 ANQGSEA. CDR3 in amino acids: CSVPGTGSFVAFF. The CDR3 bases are TGCAGCGTTCCCGGGACAGGGAGCTTCGTAGCTTTCTTT.